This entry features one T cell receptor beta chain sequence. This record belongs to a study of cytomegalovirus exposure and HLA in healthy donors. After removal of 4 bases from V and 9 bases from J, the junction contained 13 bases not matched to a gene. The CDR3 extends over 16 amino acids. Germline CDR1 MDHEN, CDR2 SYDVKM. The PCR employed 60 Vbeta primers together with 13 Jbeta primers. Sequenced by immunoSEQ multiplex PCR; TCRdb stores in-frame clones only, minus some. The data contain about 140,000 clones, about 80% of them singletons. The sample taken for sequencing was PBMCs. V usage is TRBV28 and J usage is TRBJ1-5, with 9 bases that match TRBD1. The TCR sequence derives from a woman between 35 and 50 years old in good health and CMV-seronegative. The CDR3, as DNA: TGTGCCAGCAGTTCTCCCGGGACAGGGTTAGGTGGGCCCCAGCATTTT. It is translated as CASSSPGTGLGGPQHF.